This T cell receptor (beta chain) originates from a study of T cell changes during pregnancy in multiple sclerosis. The table came from immunoSEQ multiplex PCR; TCRdb's copy has only in-frame clones and leaves some out. The sample shows just under 80,000 clones, 90% to 95% of them seen only once. There are 16 residues in the CDR3. J was trimmed by 3 bases and V by 10 bases; bases with no gene match: 15. CDR1 and CDR2 from the germline V gene are MNHEY and SMNVEV (reference sequence). The chain couples TRBV27 to TRBJ1-5; 7 positions match TRBD1. The clonotype originates from a female donor with multiple sclerosis, enrolled in a pregnancy study. Sequencing was performed on peripheral blood, taken in the first trimester of pregnancy. CDR3 nucleotide sequence: TGTGCCACCTCCGAACTTAGGACAGGTAACAATCAGCCCCAGCATTTT. Its protein is CATSELRTGNNQPQHF.